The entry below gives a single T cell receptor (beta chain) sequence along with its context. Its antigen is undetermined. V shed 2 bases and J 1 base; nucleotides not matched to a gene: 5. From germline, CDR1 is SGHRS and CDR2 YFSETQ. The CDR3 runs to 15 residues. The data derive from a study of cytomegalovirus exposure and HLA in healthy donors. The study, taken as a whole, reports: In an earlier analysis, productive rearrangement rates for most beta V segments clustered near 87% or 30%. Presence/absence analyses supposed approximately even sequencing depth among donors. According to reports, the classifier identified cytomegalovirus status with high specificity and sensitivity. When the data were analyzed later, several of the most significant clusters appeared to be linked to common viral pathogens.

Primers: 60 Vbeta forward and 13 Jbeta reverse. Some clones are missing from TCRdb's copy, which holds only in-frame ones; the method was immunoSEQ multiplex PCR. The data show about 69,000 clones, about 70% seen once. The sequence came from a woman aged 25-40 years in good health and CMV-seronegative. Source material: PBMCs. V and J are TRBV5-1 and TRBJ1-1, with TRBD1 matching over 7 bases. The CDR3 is CASSFDRDRNTEAFF. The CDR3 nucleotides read TGCGCCAGCAGCTTCGACAGGGACCGGAACACTGAAGCTTTCTTT. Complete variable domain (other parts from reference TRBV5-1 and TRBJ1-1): KAGVTQTPRYLIKTRGQQVTLSCSPISGHRSVSWYQQTPGQGLQFLFEYFSETQRNKGNFPGRFSGRQFSNSRSEMNVSTLELGDSALYLCASSFDRDRNTEAFFGQGTRLTVV.